A single T cell receptor (beta chain) is shown here with its context. This entry belongs to a study of blood T cell repertoires in COVID-19. About the research overall: Donors in the United States, Italy and Spain gave samples during acute or convalescent COVID-19.

V was shortened by 2 bases and J by 1 base, with 11 bases between the two germline ends. Per germline, CDR1 LGHNT and CDR2 FRNRAP. This CDR3 is 16 amino acids long. Two consecutive negative NP/OP PCR tests, clearance, or resolved symptoms defined Cohort 3 recovery. The authors' processing: Reference gene primer amplification gave nucleated cell count estimates. Clones were read by immunoSEQ multiplex PCR, and TCRdb kept only the in-frame ones, dropping some. That table furnishes V, J and clone size, whereas the DNA furnished D and trimming. The data hold over 150,000 clones, with around 80% observed a single time.

The gene calls are TRBV12-5 and TRBJ2-2, with TRBD1 as a possible D gene (6 bases). Sequencing was done on a sample of PBMCs or T cells enriched from blood (not recorded which). The clonotype comes from a man between 50 and 59 years old who had recovered from COVID-19. For the CDR3, the DNA is TGTGCTAGTGGTTTGAGGCAGGGGCTGAACACCGGGGAGCTGTTTTTT. This encodes CASGLRQGLNTGELFF.